The 24 T cell receptor beta chains in this list originate from one sample, sequenced in a study of neurological immune-mediated disorders (dated by TCRdb to the late 2010s). The library was obtained by 5' RACE. TCRdb names Illumina HiSeq 2500 as the instrument used. Using fastp trimming at Q25 and MiXCR clonotype assembly, TCRdb reanalyzed the public sequencing data and kept in-frame beta chains. Under each unique CDR3 protein, matching rows form one entry showing the most common genes and DNA. For this sample the table gives more than 25,000 distinct CDR3 sequences, of which roughly 3.7% were detected only once. The ten most abundant clones make up 20% to 25% of the sample. Sequenced sample: CD4+ T cells from blood. These receptors all come from a woman aged 40 to 50 in good health.

This clonotype has a count of ten or more. This chain uses TRBV5-1 with TRBJ2-7; the D gene is possibly TRBD1 (5 bases). The CDR3 spans 13 residues. The germline V gene has CDR1 SGHRS and CDR2 YFSETQ. Between the trimmed V and J ends, which lost 9 bases and 3 bases, there was a span of 16 bases. In DNA, the CDR3 is TGCGCCACAAGCTCAGGGCCCAACTACGAGCAGTACTTC. This gives the protein CATSSGPNYEQYF.

There are many counts of this clonotype. The V and J genes are TRBV18 and TRBJ2-5; the match to TRBD1 covers 9 bases. The CDR3 has 15 residues. The V and J ends lost 4 bases and 5 bases, in that order; junction bases with no gene match: 8. Looked up from germline, CDR1 is KGHSH and CDR2 is LQKENI. CDR3 sequence (DNA): TGTGCCAGCTCACTAAAGGACAGGGGAAAGGAGACCCAGTACTTC. Translated, it gives CASSLKDRGKETQYF.

This clonotype was picked up many times. The gene calls are TRBV5-1 and TRBJ2-2, with 7 positions matching TRBD1. The junction had 4 bases not matched to a gene; V was cut back by 4 bases and J by 1 base. Germline CDR1 SGHRS, CDR2 YFSETQ. The CDR3 spans 15 residues. CDR3 nucleotide sequence: TGCGCCAGCAGCACGGGACAGAAGAACACCGGGGAGCTGTTTTTT. Protein sequence: CASSTGQKNTGELFF.

This clonotype was found many times. The V gene is TRBV7-3, the J gene TRBJ2-5; no reliable D call. The germline V and J ends were trimmed by 5 bases and 4 bases, with 11 bases remaining between them. Germline values: CDR1 SGHTA, CDR2 FQGTGA. This CDR3 contains 13 residues. The CDR3 bases are TGTGCCAGCAGCCCCCCCGGTGTAGAGACCCAGTACTTC. Protein product: CASSPPGVETQYF. Drawing the rest from reference TRBV7-3 and TRBJ2-5, the complete variable domain is GAGVSQTPSNKVTEKGKYVELRCDPISGHTALYWYRQSLGQGPEFLIYFQGTGAADDSGLPNDRFFAVRPEGSVSTLKIQRTERGDSAVYLCASSPPGVETQYFGPGTRLLVL.

In this sample, this clonotype turned up many times. The gene calls are TRBV5-8 and TRBJ2-1; TRBD1 matches 7 bases. The CDR3 extends over 15 amino acids. CDR1 and CDR2 from the germline V gene are SGHTS and YDEGEE. The ends lost 4 bases at V and 0 bases at J; junction bases unmatched: 4. The CDR3 region has the DNA TGTGCCAGCAGCCGGGACAGCCGCTCCTACAATGAGCAGTTCTTC. Translating gives CASSRDSRSYNEQFF.

Ten or more counts support this clonotype. V gene TRBV5-1 combines with J gene TRBJ2-1; TRBD1 matches at 9 bases. The CDR3 length is 17 residues. CDR1 is SGHRS and CDR2 is YFSETQ in the germline V gene. The ends lost 2 bases at V and 7 bases at J; junction bases unmatched: 13. CDR3 DNA: TGCGCCAGCAGCTTATCATCCCCGGGACAGGGTGTGAATGAGCAGTTCTTC. This gives the protein CASSLSSPGQGVNEQFF.

With regard to this clonotype: A clone one base away is much larger, so this may be a read error. V usage is TRBV5-5 and J usage is TRBJ1-1; no reliable D call. V was trimmed by 5 bases and J by 1 base, leaving 6 bases between them. The CDR3 contains 12 residues. The germline CDR1 and CDR2 sequences are SGHKS and YYEKEE (reference sequence). CDR3 in amino acids: CASSPSNTEAFF. The CDR3 bases are TGTGCCAGCAGTCCCTCGAACACTGAAGCTTTCTTT. Filled out from reference TRBV5-5 and TRBJ1-1, the complete variable domain reads DAGVTQSPTHLIKTRGQQVTLRCSPISGHKSVSWYQQVLGQGPQFIFQYYEKEERGRGNFPDRFSARQFPNYSSELNVNALLLGDSALYLCASSPSNTEAFFGQGTRLTVV.

This clonotype was detected many times. The rearrangement uses TRBV20-1 and TRBJ1-2; the D gene is possibly TRBD1 (6 bases). In germline, CDR1 is DFQATT, CDR2 SNEGSKA (reference sequence). The V end was cut by 6 bases, the J end by 2 bases, with 13 bases between. CDR3 size: 13 residues. CDR3 sequence reads: CSATRGRNYGYTF. The DNA of the CDR3 is TGCAGTGCCACCCGGGGGCGAAACTATGGCTACACCTTC.

This clonotype has at least ten counts. The chain uses TRBV5-1 and TRBJ1-1, with D tentatively TRBD1 (5 bases). The CDR3 is 15 amino acids. Germline CDR1 SGHRS, CDR2 YFSETQ. Trimming removed 0 bases from V and 3 bases from J, with 12 bases in between. CDR3 DNA: TGCGCCAGCAGCTTGGCTCCAGGGACGGACACTGAAGCTTTCTTT. Translating it yields CASSLAPGTDTEAFF.

This clonotype was seen many times. The chain links TRBV20-1 to TRBJ1-3; 7 bases are shared with TRBD1. V shed 0 bases and J 3 bases; nucleotides not matched to a gene: 14. The CDR3 is 18 amino acids. Germline V gene data show CDR1 as DFQATT and CDR2 as SNEGSKA (reference sequence). The CDR3 coding sequence is TGCAGTGCTAGAGATAGGGCAGGGGGGGGAGTAGGTGGAAACACCATATATTTT. This codes for CSARDRAGGGVGGNTIYF.

This clonotype was detected many times. This chain connects TRBV6-1 to TRBJ2-1; D assignment may be TRBD1 or TRBD2 (5 bases each). The germline gives CDR1 MNHNS, CDR2 SASEGT. The CDR3 is 15 residues long. V dropped 6 bases and J dropped 0 bases, with 12 bases sitting between them. The CDR3 protein is CASRRGASSYNEQFF. The CDR3 nucleotides are TGTGCCAGCAGACGAGGGGCAAGCTCCTACAATGAGCAGTTCTTC.

This clonotype was seen many times. V gene TRBV7-2 combines with J gene TRBJ2-7, with 8 bases lining up with TRBD1. In germline, CDR1 is SGHTA, CDR2 FQGNSA. This CDR3 is built from 13 residues. V lost 5 bases to trimming and J lost 4 bases; unmatched junction nucleotides: 4. CDR3 region: CASSPRQGYEQYF. The CDR3 DNA reads as TGTGCCAGCAGCCCACGACAGGGGTACGAGCAGTACTTC.

The sample holds many counts of this clonotype. The rearrangement uses TRBV3-1 and TRBJ1-2, with a possible D match to TRBD1 (5 bases). The CDR3 is made up of 17 amino acids. Germline-derived CDR1 and CDR2 are LGHDT and YNNKEL (reference sequence). Trimming took off 1 base at V and 3 bases at J, with 18 bases between the two ends. The CDR3 spells CASSQVQAMTAYYGYTF. The CDR3 nucleotides are TGTGCCAGCAGCCAAGTCCAGGCCATGACAGCTTACTATGGCTACACCTTC. Full variable domain (rest looked up from reference TRBV3-1 and TRBJ1-2): DTAVSQTPKYLVTQMGNDKSIKCEQNLGHDTMYWYKQDSKKFLKIMFSYNNKELIINETVPNRFSPKSPDKAHLNLHINSLELGDSAVYFCASSQVQAMTAYYGYTFGSGTRLTVV.

Many counts were recorded for this clonotype. The J gene is TRBJ2-5, the V gene TRBV27; maybe TRBD1 (5 bases). Per germline, CDR1 MNHEY and CDR2 SMNVEV (reference sequence). This CDR3 spans 17 amino acids. V was trimmed by 5 bases and J by 3 bases, leaving 22 bases between them. The CDR3 sequence is CASSRVASGFGEETQYF. CDR3 DNA sequence: TGTGCCAGCAGTCGGGTGGCCTCAGGGTTTGGAGAAGAGACCCAGTACTTC.

This clonotype was seen ten or more times. The chain is built from TRBV6-5 and TRBJ1-6; possibly TRBD1 for D (5 bases). The germline V and J ends were trimmed by 0 bases and 6 bases, with 12 bases remaining between them. This CDR3 contains 16 residues. Germline V gene sequence: CDR1 MNHEY, CDR2 SVGAGI. In DNA form, the CDR3 reads TGTGCCAGCAGTTACTCGGGGACGGAGCTTAATTCACCCCTCCACTTT. Amino acid sequence: CASSYSGTELNSPLHF.

This clonotype was seen ten or more times. This rearrangement joins TRBV4-1 to TRBJ1-1; no reliable D call. The CDR3 runs 16 residues. Germline-derived CDR1 and CDR2 are MGHRA and YSYEKL. V was cut by 4 bases and J by 1 base, with 16 bases left in between. The chain's CDR3 is CASSPLWVERNTEAFF. CDR3 coding DNA: TGCGCCAGCAGCCCCCTTTGGGTGGAAAGGAACACTGAAGCTTTCTTT.

In its sample, this clonotype was seen a few times. The chain couples TRBV7-3 to TRBJ2-2; either TRBD1 or TRBD2 may fit D (5 bases each). Germline V gene lookup returns CDR1 SGHTA and CDR2 FQGTGA. V was clipped by 6 bases and J by 5 bases, with 16 bases between them. This CDR3 is 15 amino acids long. This CDR3 is CASSSGAWGTGELFF. In nucleotides, the CDR3 is TGTGCCAGCAGTTCCGGGGCTTGGGGAACCGGGGAGCTGTTTTTT.

This clonotype has a count of ten or more. This sequence joins TRBV20-1 and TRBJ2-7, with TRBD1 matching 7 bases. Germline loops: CDR1 DFQATT, CDR2 SNEGSKA (reference sequence). There are 14 residues in the CDR3. The ends lost 6 bases at V and 0 bases at J; junction bases unmatched: 8. CDR3 residues: CSARQGSRSYEQYF. CDR3 nucleotide sequence: TGCAGTGCGCGACAGGGTTCTCGCTCCTACGAGCAGTACTTC.

This clonotype was counted ten times or more. This rearrangement joins TRBV29-1 to TRBJ1-1; D uncertain. The V end was cut by 6 bases, the J end by 3 bases, with 11 bases between. Per the germline V gene, CDR1 is SQVTM and CDR2 is ANQGSEA. This CDR3 spans 12 amino acids. The CDR3 DNA follows: TGCAGCGTCCGGACCCTCCACACTGAAGCTTTCTTT. The encoded protein is CSVRTLHTEAFF.

This clonotype was seen many times. V and J are TRBV5-1 and TRBJ1-2; TRBD1 matches 7 bases. There are 14 residues in the CDR3. Germline V lookup: CDR1 SGHRS, CDR2 YFSETQ. V trimming: 4 bases; J trimming: 4 bases; junction bases outside the gene matches: 7. CDR3 in DNA: TGCGCCAGCAGCGCCGAGGGGGCGGTCTATGGCTACACCTTC. Translation gives CASSAEGAVYGYTF.

This clonotype was observed at least ten times. V usage is TRBV12-3 or TRBV12-4 and J usage is TRBJ2-5, with D unclear. The CDR3 spans 15 residues. V was shortened by 0 bases and J by 5 bases, with 13 bases between the two germline ends. The DNA for the CDR3 is TGTGCCAGCAGTTTAGCCCCCCGGGTATGGGAGACCCAGTACTTC. Its translation: CASSLAPRVWETQYF.

This clonotype was counted ten times or more. The rearrangement links TRBV7-2 to TRBJ1-2, with 11 bases matching TRBD1. V shed 2 bases, J shed 3 bases, and the junction held 2 bases outside the gene matches. The CDR3 spans 15 residues. The V gene's germline CDR1 is SGHTA and CDR2 FQGNSA. The CDR3: CASSLRTGGDYGYTF. The CDR3 DNA reads as TGTGCCAGCAGCTTAAGGACAGGGGGCGACTATGGCTACACCTTC.

The table lists this clonotype with many counts. CDR3 DNA sequence: TGTGCCAGCAGCTTAGTTGGGAGGGCTTGGTACTTC. Amino acids: CASSLVGRAWYF. The chain uses TRBV7-2 and TRBJ2-7, with 7 bases that match TRBD2. The CDR3 consists of 12 residues. Germline V gene sequence: CDR1 SGHTA, CDR2 FQGNSA. V was clipped by 1 base and J by 12 bases; unmatched bases: 6.

This clonotype was seen many times. This chain links TRBV4-1 with TRBJ1-3; D not certain. Per germline, CDR1 MGHRA and CDR2 YSYEKL. The ends were cut back, 0 bases at V and 0 bases at J, with 6 bases in the middle. The CDR3 is 15 amino acids. CDR3 protein: CASSQDGSSGNTIYF. The CDR3 DNA reads as TGCGCCAGCAGCCAAGATGGGAGCTCTGGAAACACCATATATTTT.